The sequence of this T cell receptor beta chain was determined in a study of cytomegalovirus exposure and HLA in healthy donors. Of note for this clone: What it binds is unknown.

CDR1 and CDR2 (germline): SGHDT, YYEEEE. Germline trimming cut 4 bases from V and 1 base from J; bases unmatched to any gene: 6. The CDR3 has 15 amino acids. Study observations and caveats: A later analysis linked a missense DCLRE1C variant to TCR beta V- and J-gene trimming.

Primers: 60 Vbeta forward and 13 Jbeta reverse. Libraries were prepared by immunoSEQ multiplex PCR; TCRdb keeps only in-frame clonotypes and omits some of them. In the table there are 100,000 to 150,000 clones, around 81% of which are singletons. Material for sequencing was PBMCs. The chain employs TRBV5-6 and TRBJ1-1, with TRBD1 matching over 8 bases. The source of this sequence is a woman in her forties or fifties in good health and CMV-seronegative. The CDR3 protein is CASSMQGAGNTEAFF. The CDR3 DNA follows: TGTGCCAGCAGCATGCAGGGGGCGGGGAACACTGAAGCTTTCTTT.